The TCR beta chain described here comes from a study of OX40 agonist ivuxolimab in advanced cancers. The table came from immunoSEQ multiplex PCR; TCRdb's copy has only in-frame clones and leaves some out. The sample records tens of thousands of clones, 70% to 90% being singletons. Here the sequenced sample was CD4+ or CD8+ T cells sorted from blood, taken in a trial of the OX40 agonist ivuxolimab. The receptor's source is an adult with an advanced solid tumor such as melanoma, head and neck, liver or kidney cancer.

CDR3 bases: TGTGCCAGCAGCTTGGTAGGGACAGGGGAGAGAAACTACAATGAGCAGTTCTTC. It encodes CASSLVGTGERNYNEQFF. J is TRBJ2-1 and V is TRBV5-4, with TRBD1 identical over 10 bases. V lost 0 bases to trimming and J lost 3 bases; unmatched junction nucleotides: 9. Germline V gene lookup returns CDR1 SGHNT and CDR2 YYREEE (reference sequence). There are 18 residues in the CDR3.